The rows below give T cell receptor beta chains drawn from one sample of a study of blood T cell repertoires in COVID-19. Assay used: immunoSEQ multiplex PCR; TCRdb lists only in-frame clones, some missing. This sample has about 68,000 clones, with 79% found just once. The sequenced material came from peripheral blood. These receptors were obtained from a woman between 45 and 65 years old with acute or convalescent COVID-19. The CDR3 runs from the conserved cysteine through the conserved F or W. A D gene is named only where the DNA matches it firmly. Rows may omit the clone size; those that give it use once, few, many or a size class.

j_call d_call clone_size v_call cdr3_nt cdr3_aa
TRBJ2-5 TRBD2 NA TRBV6-2/TRBV6-3 TGTGCCAGCAGCCCCAGCGGGGGAGGGGAGACCCAGTACTTC CASSPSGGGETQYF
TRBJ1-6 TRBD1 NA TRBV28 TGTGCCAGCAGTGGGCCGGGACAGAGCAATTCACCCCTCCACTTT CASSGPGQSNSPLHF
TRBJ2-2 NA NA TRBV5-1 TGCGCCAGCAGCCGACAGGGAGGTTCCGGGGAGCTGTTTTTT CASSRQGGSGELFF
TRBJ2-2 NA NA TRBV29-1 TGCAGCGTTCAAAAGGACAGATTCAAAGGGGAGCTGTTTTTT CSVQKDRFKGELFF
TRBJ1-3 TRBD1 few TRBV18 TGTGCCAGCTCACCGCGGGGACAGGAGGGAAACACCATATATTTT CASSPRGQEGNTIYF
TRBJ1-1 TRBD1 NA TRBV19 TGTGCCAGTACCCACAGGGGAAACACTGAAGCTTTCTTT CASTHRGNTEAFF
TRBJ1-2 NA NA TRBV10-3 TGTGCCATCAGTGAGTTGGCCAGGGAAGCATTCACCTTC CAISELAREAFTF
TRBJ2-2 TRBD2 few TRBV11-1 TGTGCCAGCAGCTTAGGACTAGCGGGAATAACCGGGGAGCTGTTTTTT CASSLGLAGITGELFF
TRBJ2-1 NA NA TRBV4-1 TGCGCCAGCAGCCAAGGCCCCCCGGCAGGGGAATTTGCGGATGAGCAGTTCTTC CASSQGPPAGEFADEQFF
TRBJ1-5 NA NA TRBV2 TGTGCCAGCAGTCCCCGGGACAAGGAAGTGTATAGCAATCAGCCCCAGCATTTT CASSPRDKEVYSNQPQHF
TRBJ2-3 TRBD1 NA TRBV7-2 TGTGCCAGCAGCAGGGGACAGGGAACAGATACGCAGTATTTT CASSRGQGTDTQYF
TRBJ1-3 TRBD1 NA TRBV19 TGTGCCAGTAGTACGGGACAGATCTCTGGAAACACCATATATTTT CASSTGQISGNTIYF
TRBJ2-1 TRBD2 NA TRBV7-9 TGTGCCAGCAGCCCCAGACTAGCGGGAGTCATGGGTAATGAGCAGTTCTTC CASSPRLAGVMGNEQFF
TRBJ2-2 TRBD2 NA TRBV6-6 TGTGCCAGCAGTCTCGCTAGCGGGAACACCGGGGAGCTGTTTTTT CASSLASGNTGELFF
TRBJ1-1 NA NA TRBV5-1 TGCGCCAGCAGCTTGTCCAAGAACACTGAAGCTTTCTTT CASSLSKNTEAFF
TRBJ2-4 TRBD1 NA TRBV30 TGTGCCTGGAGTGTGATGGGACAGGGACACATTCAGTACTTC CAWSVMGQGHIQYF
TRBJ1-2 NA NA TRBV30 TGTGCCTGGACCAGACAGAGTTATGGCTACACCTTC CAWTRQSYGYTF
TRBJ1-5 NA NA TRBV19 TGTGCCAGTAGTATTATGTCCTCTGCGAGGGGGAACCAGCATTTT CASSIMSSARGNQHF
TRBJ1-4 TRBD1 once TRBV15 TGTGCCACCAGCAGGGACCTGACAGGGGCAACTAATGAAAAACTGTTTTTT CATSRDLTGATNEKLFF
TRBJ2-7 NA once TRBV29-1 TGCAGCGTTGAGTATCAGGGCCTCGCCTACGAGCAGTACTTC CSVEYQGLAYEQYF
TRBJ1-1 NA NA TRBV15 TGTGCCACCGGGTCGGGGGGCAATAGGGTGAACACTGAAGCTTTCTTT CATGSGGNRVNTEAFF
TRBJ1-4 NA NA TRBV7-9 TGTGCCAGCAGGGGAGGATCGGCAACTAATGAAAAACTGTTTTTT CASRGGSATNEKLFF
TRBJ2-5 NA few TRBV18 TGTGCCAGCTCACAACAGGTGGGAGAGACCCAGTACTTC CASSQQVGETQYF
TRBJ2-1 TRBD2 NA TRBV7-2 TGTGCCAGCAGCGCGGCGCAGGGCGGGAGAGGTGAGCAGTTCTTC CASSAAQGGRGEQFF
TRBJ2-7 NA NA TRBV6-2/TRBV6-3 TGTGCCAGCAGTTTTGCGACGAAGGTCGGCCGGGGCTCCTACGAGCAGTACTTC CASSFATKVGRGSYEQYF
TRBJ1-6 TRBD1 NA TRBV7-9 TGTGCCAGCAGCGCCAGGGGACAGCTCGATAATTCACCCCTCCACTTT CASSARGQLDNSPLHF
TRBJ2-7 NA NA TRBV10-3 TGTGCCATCAGTGATGCTTCGGGACACACCTACGAGCAGTACTTC CAISDASGHTYEQYF
TRBJ2-1 NA few TRBV20-1 TGCAGTGCTAGTTGGGGGGGACACTACAATGAGCAGTTCTTC CSASWGGHYNEQFF
TRBJ1-4 TRBD1 NA TRBV11-2 TGTGCCAGCAGCCAGGACAGGGGTCAAAAACTGTTTTTT CASSQDRGQKLFF
TRBJ1-2 NA NA TRBV28 TGTGCCAGCAGTTCATCAACTTCCTATGGCTACACCTTC CASSSSTSYGYTF
TRBJ1-2 NA NA TRBV11-2 TGTGCCAGCAGCCGCTTAGCGGGGTCTGGCTACACCTTC CASSRLAGSGYTF
TRBJ2-5 TRBD2 NA TRBV18 TGTGCCAGCTCACCATCAGGCGGGGGGCTAGAGACCCAGTACTTC CASSPSGGGLETQYF
TRBJ1-5 TRBD1 NA TRBV10-3 TGTGCCATCAGTGGACAGGGAGGTGATCAGCCCCAGCATTTT CAISGQGGDQPQHF
TRBJ2-1 NA few TRBV27 TGTGCCAGCAGTTTATCGATGAGACTCTACAATGAGCAGTTCTTC CASSLSMRLYNEQFF
TRBJ1-4 TRBD1 NA TRBV11-2 TGTGCCAGCAGCTACAGGGGACAGGCAACTAATGAAAAACTGTTTTTT CASSYRGQATNEKLFF
TRBJ2-5 TRBD2 NA TRBV28 TGTGCCAGCAGTCGGACTAGCGGGAGATCAGAGACCCAGTACTTC CASSRTSGRSETQYF
TRBJ2-1 TRBD2 few TRBV9 TGTGCCAGCAGCCCCATCGGGGGGGATGAGCAGTTCTTC CASSPIGGDEQFF
TRBJ2-5 NA NA TRBV2 TGTGCCAGCAGTGTTGAGAGGGAGGAGACCCAGTACTTC CASSVEREETQYF
TRBJ1-1 NA NA TRBV19 TGTGCCAGTAGTCCTCTCTGGCAGGGAGGAACTGAAGCTTTCTTT CASSPLWQGGTEAFF
TRBJ2-2 TRBD2 NA TRBV13 TGTGCCAGCAGCTTAAGACTAGCGGGGGAAACCGGGGAGCTGTTTTTT CASSLRLAGETGELFF
TRBJ1-3 NA NA TRBV9 TGTGCCAGCAGCGTAAGCCCCGGTTCTGGAAACACCATATATTTT CASSVSPGSGNTIYF
TRBJ1-2 TRBD1 NA TRBV30 TGTGCCTGGAGTGCTTCCGACAGGGGTGGTTATGGCTACACCTTC CAWSASDRGGYGYTF
TRBJ1-2 NA NA TRBV2 TGTGCCAGCAGTTCTGGGGGCGACCGGGGCTACACCTTC CASSSGGDRGYTF
TRBJ2-7 TRBD2 NA TRBV20-1 TGCAGTGCTAGTTCTCTAAGCGGGAGAACCTACGAGCAGTACTTC CSASSLSGRTYEQYF
TRBJ2-3 NA NA TRBV9 TGTGCCAGCAGCGTAGACTCTGTAGATACGCAGTATTTT CASSVDSVDTQYF
TRBJ1-6 NA few TRBV6-1 TGTGCCAGCAGTGAAGGGGGGGGGAATCTTTGGAATTCACCCCTCCACTTT CASSEGGGNLWNSPLHF
TRBJ1-1 TRBD1 once TRBV27 TGTGCCAGCAGTCCACAGGGGGTCACTGAAGCTTTCTTT CASSPQGVTEAFF
TRBJ2-1 TRBD1 NA TRBV7-9 TGTGCCAGCAGCTTAGGGACAGGGAATCTCAATGAGCAGTTCTTC CASSLGTGNLNEQFF
TRBJ2-1 TRBD2 once TRBV11-2 TGTGCCAGCAGCTTAGGCTGGCGGGGGGGGGACAATGAGCAGTTCTTC CASSLGWRGGDNEQFF
TRBJ1-2 TRBD1 once TRBV6-2/TRBV6-3 TGTGCCAGCAGTTCAGGGGGCATCCTCTATGGCTACACCTTC CASSSGGILYGYTF
TRBJ2-1 NA NA TRBV12-3/TRBV12-4 TGTGCCAGCAGTTTTTCGGTTAATGAGCAGTTCTTC CASSFSVNEQFF
TRBJ2-3 NA NA TRBV4-3 TGCGCCAGCAGCGGGAAGGACGGGAGCGCAGATACGCAGTATTTT CASSGKDGSADTQYF
TRBJ1-2 NA NA TRBV30 TGTGCCTGGAGTGTATCTTTTGGCAGGAGGGATGGCTACACCTTC CAWSVSFGRRDGYTF
TRBJ2-1 TRBD2 many TRBV3-1/TRBV3-2 TGTGCCAGCAGTCTAGCGGGAGTGGGGGATCAGTTCTTC CASSLAGVGDQFF
TRBJ1-5 TRBD1 NA TRBV6-5 TGTGCCAGCAGTCAGGACAGGGTACAGCCCCAGCATTTT CASSQDRVQPQHF
TRBJ1-2 NA few TRBV6-4 TGTGCCAGCAGTGCCCAGGGAGGCGGCGGCTACACCTTC CASSAQGGGGYTF
TRBJ2-7 NA few TRBV9 TGTGCCAGCAGCCCCCACGGGGACATCTACGAGCAGTACTTC CASSPHGDIYEQYF